Detailed here is one T cell receptor (beta chain). Its antigen is unidentified. The protocol was immunoSEQ multiplex PCR, while the TCRdb copy is restricted to in-frame clones and leaves out a portion. The sample records about 75,000 clones, approximately 90% being singletons. The V and J ends lost 3 bases and 5 bases, in that order; junction bases with no gene match: 7. The germline V gene has CDR1 MGHRA and CDR2 YSYEKL. The length of the CDR3 is 15 residues. The sample comes from a study of T cell responses to AZD1222 COVID-19 vaccine. Study-wide results and caveats: Seropositive AZD1222 recipients at baseline numbered only 6 or 7.

The rearrangement joins TRBV4-1 to TRBJ2-5; 9 positions agree with TRBD1. The sequence was collected from an adult who received the MenACWY meningococcal vaccine as a control. Sequenced here: peripheral blood, sampled 28 days after the second dose of the MenACWY control vaccine. The CDR3 bases are TGCGCCAGCAGCCACCCGACAGGGGGATTGGAGACCCAGTACTTC. This encodes CASSHPTGGLETQYF.